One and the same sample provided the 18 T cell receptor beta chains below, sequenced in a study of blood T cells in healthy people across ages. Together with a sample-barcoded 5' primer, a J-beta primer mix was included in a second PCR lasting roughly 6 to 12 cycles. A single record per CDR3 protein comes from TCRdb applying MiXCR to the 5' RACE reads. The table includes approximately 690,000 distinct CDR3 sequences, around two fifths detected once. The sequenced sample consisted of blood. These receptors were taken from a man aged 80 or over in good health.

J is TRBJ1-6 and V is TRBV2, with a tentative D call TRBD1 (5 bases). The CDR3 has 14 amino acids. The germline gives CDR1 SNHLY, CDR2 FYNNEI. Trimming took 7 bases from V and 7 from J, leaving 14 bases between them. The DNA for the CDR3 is TGTGCCAGCACCCGGGACCGGGCGAATTCACCCCTCCACTTT. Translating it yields CASTRDRANSPLHF. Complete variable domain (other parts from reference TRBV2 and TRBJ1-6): EPEVTQTPSHQVTQMGQEVILRCVPISNHLYFYWYRQILGQKVEFLVSFYNNEISEKSEIFDDQFSVERPDGSNFTLKIRSTKLEDSAMYFCASTRDRANSPLHFGNGTRLTVT.

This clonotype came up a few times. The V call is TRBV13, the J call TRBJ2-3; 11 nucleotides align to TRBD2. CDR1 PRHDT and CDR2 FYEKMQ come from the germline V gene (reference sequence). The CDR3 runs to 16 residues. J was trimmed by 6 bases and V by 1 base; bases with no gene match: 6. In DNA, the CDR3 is TGTGCCAGCAGCTTAGAACTAGCGGGAGCATCCGATACGCAGTATTTT. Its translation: CASSLELAGASDTQYF.

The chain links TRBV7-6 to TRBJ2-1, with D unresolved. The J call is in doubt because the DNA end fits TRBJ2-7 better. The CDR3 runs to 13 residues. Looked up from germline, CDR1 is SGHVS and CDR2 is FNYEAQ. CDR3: CASSFQSYNEQYF. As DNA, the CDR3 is TGTGCCAGCAGCTTCCAGTCCTACAATGAGCAGTACTTC.

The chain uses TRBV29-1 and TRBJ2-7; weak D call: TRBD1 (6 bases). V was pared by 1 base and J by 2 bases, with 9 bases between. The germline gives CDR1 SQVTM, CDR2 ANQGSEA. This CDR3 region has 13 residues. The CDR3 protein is CSVEGAGAYEQYF. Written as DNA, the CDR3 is TGCAGCGTTGAAGGAGCAGGGGCCTACGAGCAGTACTTC.

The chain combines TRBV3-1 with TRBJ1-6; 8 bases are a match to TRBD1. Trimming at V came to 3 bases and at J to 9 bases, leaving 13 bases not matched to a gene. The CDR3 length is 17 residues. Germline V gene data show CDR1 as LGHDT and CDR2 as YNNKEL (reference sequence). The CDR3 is CASSHSDRALRGSPLHF. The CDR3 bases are TGTGCCAGCAGCCATTCGGACAGGGCTCTCCGTGGTTCACCCCTCCACTTT. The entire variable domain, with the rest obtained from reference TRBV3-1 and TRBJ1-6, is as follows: DTAVSQTPKYLVTQMGNDKSIKCEQNLGHDTMYWYKQDSKKFLKIMFSYNNKELIINETVPNRFSPKSPDKAHLNLHINSLELGDSAVYFCASSHSDRALRGSPLHFGNGTRLTVT.

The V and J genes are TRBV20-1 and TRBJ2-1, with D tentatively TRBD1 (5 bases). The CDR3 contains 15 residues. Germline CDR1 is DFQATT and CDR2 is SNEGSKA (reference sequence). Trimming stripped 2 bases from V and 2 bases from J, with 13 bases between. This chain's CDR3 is CSARTPTEAYNEQFF. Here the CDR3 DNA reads TGCAGTGCTAGAACACCGACAGAAGCCTACAATGAGCAGTTCTTC.

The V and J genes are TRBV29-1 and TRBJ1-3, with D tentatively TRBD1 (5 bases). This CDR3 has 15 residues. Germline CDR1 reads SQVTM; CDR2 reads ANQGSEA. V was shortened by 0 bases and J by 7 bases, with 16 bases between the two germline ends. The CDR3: CSVEDFGHPANTIYF. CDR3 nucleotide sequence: TGCAGCGTTGAAGATTTTGGACACCCGGCGAACACCATATATTTT.

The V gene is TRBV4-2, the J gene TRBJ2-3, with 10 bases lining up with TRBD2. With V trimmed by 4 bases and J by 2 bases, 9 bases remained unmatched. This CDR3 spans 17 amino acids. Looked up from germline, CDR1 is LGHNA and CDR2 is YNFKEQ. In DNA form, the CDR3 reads TGTGCCAGCAGCCCACTAGCGGGAAGAGGGGTCACAGATACGCAGTATTTT. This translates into CASSPLAGRGVTDTQYF.

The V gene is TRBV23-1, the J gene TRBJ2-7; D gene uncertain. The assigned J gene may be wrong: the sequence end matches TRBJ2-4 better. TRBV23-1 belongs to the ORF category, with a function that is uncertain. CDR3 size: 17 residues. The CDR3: CASSQFETDESRNIQYF. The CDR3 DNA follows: TGCGCCAGCAGTCAATTCGAGACTGACGAGAGCAGAAACATTCAGTACTTC.

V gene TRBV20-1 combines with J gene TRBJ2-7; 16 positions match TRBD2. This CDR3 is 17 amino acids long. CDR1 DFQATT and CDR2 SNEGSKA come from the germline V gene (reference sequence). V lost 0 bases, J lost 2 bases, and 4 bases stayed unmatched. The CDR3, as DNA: TGCAGTGCTAGAGAGAAGGGACTAGCGGGGGGGACCTACGAGCAGTACTTC. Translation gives CSAREKGLAGGTYEQYF.

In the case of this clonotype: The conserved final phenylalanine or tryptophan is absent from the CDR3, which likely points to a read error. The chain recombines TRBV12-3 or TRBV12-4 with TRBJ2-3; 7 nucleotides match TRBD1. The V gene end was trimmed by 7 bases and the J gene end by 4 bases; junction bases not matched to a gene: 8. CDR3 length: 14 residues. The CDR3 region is CASMRTGVADTQYS. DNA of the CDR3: TGTGCCAGCATGAGAACAGGGGTCGCAGATACGCAGTATTCC.

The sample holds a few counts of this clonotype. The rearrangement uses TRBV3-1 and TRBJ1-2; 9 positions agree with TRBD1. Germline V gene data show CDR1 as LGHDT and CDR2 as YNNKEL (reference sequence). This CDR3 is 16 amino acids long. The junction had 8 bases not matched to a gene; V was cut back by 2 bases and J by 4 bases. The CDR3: CASSQNPGQGSYGYTF. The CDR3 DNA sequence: TGTGCCAGCAGCCAAAACCCGGGACAGGGATCCTATGGCTACACCTTC.

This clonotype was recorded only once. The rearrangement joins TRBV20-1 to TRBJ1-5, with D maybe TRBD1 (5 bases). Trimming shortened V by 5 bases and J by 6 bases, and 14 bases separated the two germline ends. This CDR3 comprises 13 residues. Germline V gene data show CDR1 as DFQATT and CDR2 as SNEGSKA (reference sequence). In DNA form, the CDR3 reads TGCAGTGCTGTTGATTTTGGGGGTCAGCCCCAGCATTTT. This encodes CSAVDFGGQPQHF.

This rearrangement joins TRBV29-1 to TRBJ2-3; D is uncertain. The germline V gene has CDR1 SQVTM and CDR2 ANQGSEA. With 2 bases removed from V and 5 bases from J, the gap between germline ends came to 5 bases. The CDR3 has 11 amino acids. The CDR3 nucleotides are TGCAGCGTTGAATGGGTAGATACGCAGTATTTT. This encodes CSVEWVDTQYF.

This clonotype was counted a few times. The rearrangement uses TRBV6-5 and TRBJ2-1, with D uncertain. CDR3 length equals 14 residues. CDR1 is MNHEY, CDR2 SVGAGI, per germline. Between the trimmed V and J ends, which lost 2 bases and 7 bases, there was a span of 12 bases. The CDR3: CASSYRTVGNEQFF. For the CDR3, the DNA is TGTGCCAGCAGTTACCGGACCGTGGGGAATGAGCAGTTCTTC.

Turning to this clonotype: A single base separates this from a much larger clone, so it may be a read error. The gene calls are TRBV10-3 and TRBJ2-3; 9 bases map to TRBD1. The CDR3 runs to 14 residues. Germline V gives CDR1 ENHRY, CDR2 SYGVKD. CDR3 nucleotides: TGTACCACGACGAGACAGGGGGTAACAGATACGCAGTATTTT. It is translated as CTTTRQGVTDTQYF.

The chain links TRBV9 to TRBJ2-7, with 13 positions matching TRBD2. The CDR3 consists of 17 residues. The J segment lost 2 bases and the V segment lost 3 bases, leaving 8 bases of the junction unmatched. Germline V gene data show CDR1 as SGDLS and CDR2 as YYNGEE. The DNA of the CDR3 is TGTGCCAGCAGCGCCCACCTTGGGACTAGCGGGACCTACGAGCAGTACTTC. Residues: CASSAHLGTSGTYEQYF.

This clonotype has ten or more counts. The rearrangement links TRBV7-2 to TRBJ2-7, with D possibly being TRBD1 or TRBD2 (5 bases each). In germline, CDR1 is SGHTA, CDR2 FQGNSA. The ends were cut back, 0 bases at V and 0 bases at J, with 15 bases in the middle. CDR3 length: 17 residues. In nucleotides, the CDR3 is TGTGCCAGCAGCTTAGCGGGCCGGGGCCGTACCTCCTACGAGCAGTACTTC. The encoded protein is CASSLAGRGRTSYEQYF.